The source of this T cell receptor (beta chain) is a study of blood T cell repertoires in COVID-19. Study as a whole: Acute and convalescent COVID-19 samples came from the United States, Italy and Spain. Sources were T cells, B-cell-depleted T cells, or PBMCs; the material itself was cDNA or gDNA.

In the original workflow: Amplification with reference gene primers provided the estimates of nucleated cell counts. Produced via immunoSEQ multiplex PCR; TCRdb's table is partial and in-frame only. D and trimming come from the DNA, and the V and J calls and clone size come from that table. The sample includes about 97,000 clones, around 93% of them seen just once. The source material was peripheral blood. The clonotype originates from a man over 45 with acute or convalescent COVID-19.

The CDR3 DNA reads TGTGCCTGGAGCGGTGATACCGGGGAGCTGTTTTTT. Translation gives CAWSGDTGELFF. The J gene is TRBJ2-2, the V gene TRBV30; D not resolved. The CDR3 covers 12 residues. The germline gives CDR1 GTSNPN, CDR2 SVGIG (reference sequence). V lost 3 bases, J lost 5 bases, and 7 bases lay in between.